The 11 T cell receptor beta chains below were found in one sample sequenced in a study of beta chain features in type 1 diabetes. Study observations and caveats: For Type 1 diabetes patients, all four CD4+ subsets carried TCRB CDR3s that were moderately but significantly shorter.

The sequenced template was cDNA made from the entire isolated RNA. Here immunoSEQ multiplex PCR was the method, and the copy in TCRdb shows in-frame clones only, minus some. The sample has under 300,000 clones, roughly 22% seen once; the top ten hold 0.028%. These receptors have no known antigen. Sequencing was done on a sample of naive CD4+ T cells from blood. The receptors were gathered from a woman in her thirties or forties with type 1 diabetes.

This clone was found once. The J gene is TRBJ2-7, the V gene TRBV16; the D gene is possibly TRBD1 (6 bases). The CDR3 runs to 14 residues. CDR1 KGHSY and CDR2 FQNENV come from the germline V gene. V lost 4 bases to trimming and J lost 0 bases, with 10 bases between them. The CDR3 sequence is CASSPWDNSYEQYF. In DNA form, the CDR3 reads TGTGCCAGCAGCCCTTGGGACAACTCCTACGAGCAGTACTTC.

The rearrangement uses TRBV4-3 and TRBJ2-7; no reliable D call. Germline assignment: CDR1 LGHNA and CDR2 YSLEER. This CDR3 has 18 residues. Trimming took 0 bases from V and 2 from J, leaving 20 bases between them. The CDR3 is CASSQDLHRRGKAYEQYF. The CDR3 bases are TGCGCCAGCAGCCAAGATCTTCATCGAAGAGGAAAAGCCTACGAGCAGTACTTC.

The chain uses TRBV4-1 and TRBJ1-2; 9 bases align to TRBD1. Germline V gene data show CDR1 as MGHRA and CDR2 as YSYEKL. The CDR3 sequence is 14 residues long. The junction had 4 bases not matched to a gene; V was cut back by 4 bases and J by 4 bases. This chain's CDR3 is CASSPWDRAYGYTF. The CDR3 nucleotides read TGCGCCAGCAGCCCATGGGACAGGGCCTATGGCTACACCTTC.

Only a few counts were recorded for this clone. The chain joins TRBV28 to TRBJ2-1; D is possibly TRBD1 (6 bases). CDR3 length: 13 amino acids. Germline CDR1 and CDR2: MDHEN and SYDVKM. Trimming stripped 10 bases from V and 4 bases from J, with 14 bases between. The CDR3 region has the DNA TGTGCCACCACCCTCACAGGGTACAATGAGCAGTTCTTC. Translation gives CATTLTGYNEQFF.

The V and J genes are TRBV7-3 and TRBJ2-7; unclear D gene. The CDR3 contains 14 residues. Germline CDR1 and CDR2: SGHTA and FQGTGA. The V and J ends lost 1 base and 1 base respectively, with 8 bases between them. Here the CDR3 reads CASSLIAGSYEQYF. CDR3 sequence (DNA): TGTGCCAGCAGCTTAATCGCAGGTTCCTACGAGCAGTACTTC.

V is TRBV4-3 and J is TRBJ2-7; possible D gene TRBD1, 6 bases. CDR3 length equals 19 residues. Per the germline V gene, CDR1 is LGHNA and CDR2 is YSLEER. V lost 0 bases and J lost 4, with 25 bases in between. The CDR3 DNA reads as TGCGCCAGCAGCCAAGATCTGGGGAACTGGGGGCAGAGGGTTTACGAGCAGTACTTC. Protein product: CASSQDLGNWGQRVYEQYF.

This clone showed up just a few times. This chain links TRBV11-3 with TRBJ2-1, with D possibly matching TRBD1 (6 bases). The CDR3 runs to 13 residues. The germline V and J ends were trimmed by 5 bases and 9 bases, with 14 bases remaining between them. Germline lookup yields CDR1 SGHNT and CDR2 YENEEA. The DNA of the CDR3 is TGTGCCAGCAGCCGCGGACAGCCGGGTGAGCAGTTCTTC. Translation: CASSRGQPGEQFF.

The chain combines TRBV7-8 with TRBJ1-1; 11 nucleotides line up with TRBD1. Germline lookup yields CDR1 SGHVS and CDR2 FQNEAQ. CDR3 length equals 17 residues. The ends lost 1 base at V and 7 bases at J; junction bases unmatched: 11. The CDR3 spells CASSLVTRGTGGGEAFF. The CDR3 nucleotides are TGTGCCAGCAGCTTAGTCACTCGTGGGACAGGGGGAGGTGAAGCTTTCTTT.

The chain couples TRBV20-1 to TRBJ1-2, with D tentatively TRBD1 (5 bases). From germline, CDR1 is DFQATT and CDR2 SNEGSKA (reference sequence). Trimming stripped 5 bases from V and 7 bases from J, with 11 bases between. The CDR3 covers 11 residues. CDR3 coding DNA: TGCAGTGCTGGGGGGGAATCTGGCTACACCTTC. Translation: CSAGGESGYTF.

This clone appeared a few times. This sequence joins TRBV5-5 and TRBJ2-4; no firm D call. V lost 1 base and J 0 bases, leaving 5 bases between the germline ends. The CDR3 runs to 14 residues. From germline, CDR1 is SGHKS and CDR2 YYEKEE (reference sequence). The CDR3 DNA follows: TGTGCCAGCAGCTTGACAGTAGCCAAAAACATTCAGTACTTC. This translates into CASSLTVAKNIQYF.

The chain joins TRBV4-2 to TRBJ2-5; 7 positions match TRBD1. The CDR3 is 14 residues long. The germline gives CDR1 LGHNA, CDR2 YNFKEQ. V lost 1 base, J lost 3 bases, and 2 bases stayed unmatched. The CDR3 DNA follows: TGTGCCAGCAGCCAAGCCCAGGGGGAAGAGACCCAGTACTTC. Protein sequence: CASSQAQGEETQYF.